What follows is one T cell receptor beta chain and its context. Its cognate antigen is unknown. CD45RO-negative cells were positively selected for CCR7, leaving out terminally differentiated effector memory CD45RA+ cells. These data originate in a study of shared clonotypes between healthy human individuals. Turning to the study itself: A couple of women and a few men aged 18 to 49 made up the donors. Study outcomes and limitations: The four-donor shared clonotypes exceeded non-shared clonotypes in generation probability, with non-shared ones scoring lower. The study found roughly 5% of naive CD4 clonotypes shared across a few donors.

The V and J ends lost 0 bases and 2 bases, in that order; junction bases with no gene match: 5. Per the germline V gene, CDR1 is SGHVS and CDR2 is FNYEAQ. The CDR3 is 16 amino acids. As handled by the study authors: Sequence data from immunoSEQ were junction-only and lacked quality scores; consequently, filtering differed. Produced via immunoSEQ multiplex PCR; TCRdb's table is partial and in-frame only. The V and J calls and clone size were taken over from that table, and D and trimming were inferred from the DNA. Among about 2.1 million clones listed, about 94% were seen once. The sample was naive CD8+ T cells from PBMCs. The receptor was derived from a young man in good health. Some clones in this sample may be carry-over from other donors' samples. The chain links TRBV7-6 to TRBJ2-7, with 9 bases matching TRBD2. The CDR3 sequence: CASSLAGGRAPYEQYF. The DNA of the CDR3 is TGTGCCAGCAGCTTAGCGGGCGGGAGGGCCCCCTACGAGCAGTACTTC.